The T cell receptor (beta chain) described here comes from a study of T cell changes during pregnancy in multiple sclerosis (dated by TCRdb to between 2019 and 2020). About the study as a whole: The study looked at changes in the T cell repertoire across pregnancy in women with multiple sclerosis.

Notes on this clone: Its antigen target is currently unknown. No quality values exist for individual bases; no much larger clone is one base distant.

Library preparation employed the immunoSEQ multiplex PCR assay. The clones in this table, taken by TCRdb from immuneACCESS, are in-frame only. Not every clone is retained; where verified, under half of the shortfall comes from an unresolved V gene, and the cause of the rest is unknown. In this sample the table shows some 51,000 clones, approximately 94% of which occur a single time. The ten largest clones add up to about 4.1% of the sample. The specimen comprised CD8+ T cells from peripheral blood mononuclear cells, sampled in the first trimester of pregnancy. The receptor was derived from a female donor with multiple sclerosis, enrolled in a pregnancy study.

CDR3 sequence: CASSQDRGSGGTDTQYF. The DNA sequence is TGTGCCAGCAGCCAAGATAGGGGTTCGGGGGGCACAGATACGCAGTATTTT. The rearranged segments are TRBV4-2 and TRBJ2-3, with TRBD2 perhaps the D gene, on 6 matching bases. The CDR3, cysteine through phenylalanine, is 17 amino acids long. Only the CDR3 DNA is retained, 51 bases long and in frame from the first base. CDR1 and CDR2 (LGHNA, YNFKEQ) derive from the germline V gene. Between the V and J ends, shortened by 0 bases and 1 base respectively, the junction contains 14 bases.